Listed below are T cell receptor beta chains from one sample, sequenced in a study of blood T cell repertoires in COVID-19. The repertoire was sequenced with immunoSEQ multiplex PCR; TCRdb's copy has only in-frame clones and lacks some. The sample lists over 150,000 clones, more than 85% occurring once. Material for sequencing was PBMCs or T cells enriched from blood (not recorded which). These receptors originate from a woman between 45 and 65 years old who had recovered from COVID-19. CDR3s include the opening cysteine and the closing phenylalanine or tryptophan. The D gene is left open where the match is weak. Clone size is not always given. Where it is, it says once, few, many or a class for expanded clones.

D,V,J,size,CDR3,DNA
.,TRBV6-5,TRBJ2-7,.,CASGKRDRTSEQYF,TGTGCCAGCGGCAAGCGGGACAGGACCTCCGAGCAGTACTTC
.,TRBV6-5,TRBJ2-7,.,CASSGPLSEQYF,TGTGCCAGCTCAGGCCCCCTAAGCGAGCAGTACTTC
.,TRBV7-9,TRBJ2-1,.,CASSLWGDPADGQFF,TGTGCCAGCAGCTTATGGGGCGACCCGGCGGACGGGCAGTTCTTC
TRBD1,TRBV6-5,TRBJ1-5,.,CASRSSGTVDQPQHF,TGTGCCAGCAGATCATCCGGGACAGTAGATCAGCCCCAGCATTTT
TRBD2,TRBV11-2,TRBJ2-1,.,CASSLGTSGINEQFF,TGTGCCAGCAGCTTAGGGACTAGCGGGATCAATGAGCAGTTCTTC
TRBD1,TRBV6-5,TRBJ2-3,.,CASRSGQGADTQYF,TGTGCCAGCAGGAGCGGACAGGGGGCAGATACGCAGTATTTT
.,TRBV19,TRBJ1-5,.,CASSLRQSNQPQHF,TGTGCCAGTAGTCTCAGACAGAGCAATCAGCCCCAGCATTTT
.,TRBV4-2,TRBJ2-2,.,CASSQGIGEASLGELFF,TGTGCCAGCAGCCAAGGTATCGGGGAGGCTAGCCTGGGGGAGCTGTTTTTT
TRBD1,TRBV11-3,TRBJ2-3,.,CASSEEGAGDTQYF,TGTGCCAGCAGCGAAGAGGGGGCTGGAGATACGCAGTATTTT
.,TRBV5-1,TRBJ1-1,once,CASNDTPNTEAFF,TGCGCCAGCAATGACACACCGAACACTGAAGCTTTCTTT
.,TRBV14,TRBJ1-6,.,CASSAGGAYNSPLHF,TGTGCCAGCAGCGCCGGGGGGGCCTATAATTCACCCCTCCACTTT
.,TRBV2,TRBJ1-1,.,CASSEYGGAFF,TGTGCCAGCAGTGAATACGGCGGGGCTTTCTTT
TRBD2,TRBV4-3,TRBJ2-7,.,CASSRGSGRYEQYF,TGCGCCAGCAGCCGGGGTAGCGGGAGATACGAGCAGTACTTC
.,TRBV7-9,TRBJ2-7,.,CASSLSETAYEQYF,TGTGCCAGCAGCTTATCCGAGACAGCCTACGAGCAGTACTTC
TRBD1,TRBV19,TRBJ1-2,once,CASSIVDRGTTFYGYTF,TGTGCCAGTAGTATAGTCGACAGGGGTACGACATTCTATGGCTACACCTTC
.,TRBV11-2,TRBJ2-1,once,CASRFNTAGKDEQFF,TGTGCCAGCAGGTTTAATACGGCAGGGAAGGATGAGCAGTTCTTC
TRBD2,TRBV2,TRBJ2-7,.,CASSEGQGVLAGLDEQYF,TGTGCCAGCAGTGAAGGCCAGGGTGTACTAGCGGGATTAGACGAGCAGTACTTC